These 15 T cell receptor beta chains originate from one sample sequenced in a study of T-cell memory formation after mild COVID-19. TCRdb called the 5' RACE reads again in MiXCR, with one record for every CDR3 protein. The sample contains 90,000 to 120,000 distinct CDR3 sequences, 18% of which appear only once. Source material: PBMCs or a T cell subset sorted from them (not recorded which). The source of these receptors is a man between 18 and 29 years old who had mild COVID-19 (a few samples of this study predate the infection). Cell type and time point are not known.

This sequence joins TRBV6-1 and TRBJ1-1; a possible D gene is TRBD1 (6 bases). The CDR3 extends over 14 amino acids. V lost 2 bases to trimming and J lost 4 bases, with 11 bases between them. Germline V CDR1 and CDR2: MNHNS, SASEGT. The CDR3 is CASSEQGMSTEAFF. Written as DNA, the CDR3 is TGTGCCAGCAGTGAACAGGGGATGAGCACTGAAGCTTTCTTT.

This clonotype came up a few times. The V and J genes are TRBV29-1 and TRBJ2-3, with 9 bases lining up with TRBD1. The CDR3 length is 13 residues. CDR1 and CDR2 (germline): SQVTM, ANQGSEA. With V trimmed by 7 bases and J by 6 bases, 8 bases remained unmatched. Here the CDR3 DNA reads TGCAGCGCCTCCGGGACAGGGTTGGATACGCAGTATTTT. It specifies CSASGTGLDTQYF.

The chain couples TRBV4-3 to TRBJ1-1; D may be TRBD1 (5 bases). Deletions cut 2 bases from V and 3 bases from J, with 13 bases between. The CDR3 has 15 amino acids. Germline values: CDR1 LGHNA, CDR2 YSLEER. The CDR3 nucleotides are TGCGCCAGCAGCCAACCCGGCAGGGCGGACACTGAAGCTTTCTTT. Its translation: CASSQPGRADTEAFF.

The chain recombines TRBV6-5 with TRBJ2-5; D might be TRBD1 (5 bases). The CDR3 is made up of 15 amino acids. The V and J ends lost 4 bases and 1 base respectively, with 13 bases between them. CDR1 is MNHEY, CDR2 SVGAGI, per germline. The CDR3: CASSSAGAGQETQYF. CDR3 bases: TGTGCCAGCAGTTCGGCTGGGGCAGGCCAAGAGACCCAGTACTTC.

This clonotype was picked up a small number of times. V gene TRBV6-5 combines with J gene TRBJ2-5, with no clear D. Germline V lookup: CDR1 MNHEY, CDR2 SVGAGI. Trimming left V 2 bases short and J 1 base short, with 8 bases between. The CDR3 totals 14 residues. As DNA, the CDR3 is TGTGCCAGCAGTTACGGTACGGGCCAAGAGACCCAGTACTTC. It codes for CASSYGTGQETQYF.

The chain has TRBV6-2 or TRBV6-3 and TRBJ2-7, with a possible D match to TRBD1 (5 bases). The V and J ends lost 3 bases and 3 bases respectively, with 9 bases between them. Germline V gives CDR1 MNHEY, CDR2 SVGEGT. CDR3 size: 13 residues. The CDR3 DNA follows: TGTGCCAGCAGTTATCTGCAGGGCTACGAGCAGTACGTC. Protein: CASSYLQGYEQYV.

This clonotype appeared many times. The chain joins TRBV4-3 to TRBJ1-2, with D uncertain. The CDR3 runs 14 residues. Germline V gives CDR1 LGHNA, CDR2 YSLEER. V lost 2 bases to trimming and J lost 4 bases, with 11 bases between them. CDR3 DNA sequence: TGCGCCAGCAGCCAACTGGCAGCTTCCTATGGCTACACCTTC. It yields the protein CASSQLAASYGYTF.

This clonotype was picked up many times. This chain links TRBV7-9 with TRBJ2-3; 9 bases align to TRBD1. The V and J ends lost 7 bases and 0 bases, in that order; junction bases with no gene match: 2. The CDR3 extends over 14 amino acids. CDR1 is SEHNR, CDR2 FQNEAQ, per germline (reference sequence). The CDR3 loop reads CASTGTGSTDTQYF. DNA for the CDR3: TGTGCCAGCACCGGGACAGGGAGCACAGATACGCAGTATTTT. The whole variable domain, remainder taken from reference TRBV7-9 and TRBJ2-3, is DTGVSQNPRHKITKRGQNVTFRCDPISEHNRLYWYRQTLGQGPEFLTYFQNEAQLEKSRLLSDRFSAERPKGSFSTLEIQRTEQGDSAMYLCASTGTGSTDTQYFGPGTRLTVL.

The rearrangement joins TRBV5-1 to TRBJ2-3; D uncertain. CDR1 is SGHRS, CDR2 YFSETQ, per germline. Between the trimmed V and J ends, which lost 1 base and 2 bases, there was a span of 8 bases. This CDR3 region has 14 residues. The DNA for the CDR3 is TGCGCCAGCAGCTTGATGGGCAACACAGATACGCAGTATTTT. It codes for CASSLMGNTDTQYF.

The V gene is TRBV6-5, the J gene TRBJ2-3; D is perhaps TRBD2 (6 bases). CDR3 length equals 15 residues. Germline V gene lookup returns CDR1 MNHEY and CDR2 SVGAGI. V lost 6 bases and J 0 bases, leaving 13 bases between the germline ends. The CDR3 sequence: CASRLARTSTDTQYF. In DNA, the CDR3 is TGTGCCAGCAGACTAGCAAGGACTAGCACAGATACGCAGTATTTT.

The rearrangement links TRBV7-6 to TRBJ2-3; 7 positions match TRBD2. CDR3 length: 15 amino acids. J gave up 3 bases and V 5 bases, and 8 bases lay outside the gene matches. Germline V gives CDR1 SGHVS, CDR2 FNYEAQ. For the CDR3, the DNA is TGTGCCAGCAGCCCCTGGGGCGGGGGTACAGATACGCAGTATTTT. Translated: CASSPWGGGTDTQYF.

This clonotype has ten or more counts. V and J are TRBV15 and TRBJ2-1; possibly TRBD1 for D (5 bases). V was trimmed by 0 bases and J by 7 bases, leaving 10 bases between them. This CDR3 is built from 14 residues. In germline, CDR1 is LNHNV, CDR2 YYDKDF (reference sequence). The DNA for the CDR3 is TGTGCCACCAGCAGAGATGGGCAGGGAAATGAGCAGTTCTTC. Protein sequence: CATSRDGQGNEQFF.

V is TRBV20-1 and J is TRBJ1-5; D is uncertain. V shed 6 bases and J shed 0 bases, with 12 bases lying between them. The germline CDR1 and CDR2 sequences are DFQATT and SNEGSKA (reference sequence). CDR3 length: 14 amino acids. The CDR3 DNA reads TGCAGTGCCCAGACCGATTATAGCAATCAGCCCCAGCATTTT. This encodes CSAQTDYSNQPQHF.

This clonotype was recorded at least ten times. CDR3 region: CSARTRAYEQYF. As DNA, the CDR3 is TGCAGTGCTAGGACCAGGGCCTACGAGCAGTACTTC. V and J are TRBV20-1 and TRBJ2-7; D may be TRBD1 (5 bases). Germline V gives CDR1 DFQATT, CDR2 SNEGSKA (reference sequence). CDR3 length: 12 residues. The ends were cut back, 3 bases at V and 2 bases at J, with 8 bases in the middle.

This clonotype was recorded many times. The J gene is TRBJ2-5, the V gene TRBV5-6, with 8 bases identical to TRBD1. From germline, CDR1 is SGHDT and CDR2 YYEEEE. This CDR3 region has 14 residues. With 4 bases clipped from V and 5 bases from J, the junction kept 7 bases outside the gene matches. CDR3 DNA sequence: TGTGCCAGCAGCACACCCGGGACAGGCGAGACCCAGTACTTC. Residues: CASSTPGTGETQYF. The whole variable domain, filled in from reference TRBV5-6 and TRBJ2-5, reads DAGVTQSPTHLIKTRGQQVTLRCSPKSGHDTVSWYQQALGQGPQFIFQYYEEEERQRGNFPDRFSGHQFPNYSSELNVNALLLGDSALYLCASSTPGTGETQYFGPGTRLLVL.